Below are 6 T cell receptor beta chains sequenced from a single sample in a study of CD8+ T cells in alopecia areata. RNA was isolated and reverse transcribed to cDNA, the sequencing template. Clones were sequenced by immunoSEQ multiplex PCR, and TCRdb holds only the in-frame ones, with some missing. The sample has about 110,000 clones, under 65% seen once. The sample comprised NKG2D-low CD8+ T cells sorted from blood. The receptors derive from a human donor with alopecia areata.

This chain connects TRBV28 to TRBJ2-5; 12 bases are shared with TRBD2. The V gene's germline CDR1 is MDHEN and CDR2 SYDVKM. The CDR3 has 15 amino acids. Unmatched junction bases numbered 0, after V lost 4 bases and J lost 0 bases. The chain's CDR3 is CASSWTSGNQETQYF. DNA for the CDR3: TGTGCCAGCAGTTGGACTAGCGGGAACCAAGAGACCCAGTACTTC. Drawing the rest from reference TRBV28 and TRBJ2-5, the complete variable domain is DVKVTQSSRYLVKRTGEKVFLECVQDMDHENMFWYRQDPGLGLRLIYFSYDVKMKEKGDIPEGYSVSREKKERFSLILESASTNQTSMYLCASSWTSGNQETQYFGPGTRLLVL.

The rearrangement links TRBV6-5 to TRBJ1-1, with D unresolved. V was trimmed by 8 bases and J by 0 bases, leaving 10 bases between them. CDR1 is MNHEY and CDR2 is SVGAGI in the germline V gene. This CDR3 comprises 13 residues. The CDR3 protein is CASRPYVNTEAFF. In DNA form, the CDR3 reads TGTGCCAGCCGACCATACGTGAACACTGAAGCTTTCTTT.

V is TRBV9 and J is TRBJ2-1, with 11 nucleotides matching TRBD2. Germline V gene lookup returns CDR1 SGDLS and CDR2 YYNGEE. CDR3 size: 15 residues. V was clipped by 3 bases and J by 5 bases; unmatched bases: 4. The CDR3 DNA reads as TGTGCCAGCAGCGGTAGCGGGAGGGCCAACAATGAGCAGTTCTTC. Translating gives CASSGSGRANNEQFF.

The gene calls are TRBV5-1 and TRBJ2-7, with 10 bases matching TRBD1. Germline V gives CDR1 SGHRS, CDR2 YFSETQ. There are 14 residues in the CDR3. J lost 3 bases, V lost 4 bases, and 4 bases had no gene match. In DNA form, the CDR3 reads TGCGCCAGCAGCCCCGGACAGGGGGGCTACGAGCAGTACTTC. This codes for CASSPGQGGYEQYF.

The chain couples TRBV2 to TRBJ2-7; 7 bases fit TRBD1. J gave up 7 bases and V 7 bases, and 4 bases lay outside the gene matches. Germline CDR1 is SNHLY and CDR2 is FYNNEI. CDR3 size: 11 residues. DNA for the CDR3: TGTGCCAGCAAGGGCAGGGGGGAGCAGTACTTC. It is translated as CASKGRGEQYF.

The rearrangement uses TRBV7-2 and TRBJ2-1; possibly TRBD2 for D (6 bases). CDR1 is SGHTA, CDR2 FQGNSA, per germline. This CDR3 comprises 15 residues. Trimming shortened V by 3 bases and J by 7 bases, and 16 bases separated the two germline ends. The CDR3 region has the DNA TGTGCCAGCAGCTTCTATCGGGAGTCCTTGAATGAGCAGTTCTTC. Protein: CASSFYRESLNEQFF.